The sequence of this T cell receptor (beta chain) was determined in a study of blood T cell repertoires in COVID-19. Study-wide background: Sites across the United States, Italy and Spain contributed samples from acute and convalescent COVID-19. T cells, B-cell-depleted T cells, or PBMCs supplied cDNA or gDNA.

Original analysis: Nucleated cell number was recorded as an estimate derived from reference gene primer amplification. Produced via immunoSEQ multiplex PCR; TCRdb's table is partial and in-frame only. V and J calls and clone size are copied from that table; D and trimming were computed from the DNA. The sample consists of tens of thousands of clones, around 92% of them appearing once. The CDR3 is 14 residues long. Trimming removed 5 bases from V and 2 bases from J; junction bases left unmatched: 4. Germline V gives CDR1 SQVTM, CDR2 ANQGSEA. The sample consisted of peripheral blood. The V call is TRBV29-1, the J call TRBJ2-7; 12 bases agree with TRBD1. This receptor was identified in a man in his 70s with active COVID-19. CDR3 protein: CSVHGTGGAYEQYF. CDR3 in DNA: TGCAGCGTTCATGGGACAGGGGGCGCCTACGAGCAGTACTTC.